One and the same sample provided the 23 T cell receptor beta chains below, sequenced in a study of blood T cell repertoires in COVID-19. TCRdb keeps only in-frame clones here, not all; method: immunoSEQ multiplex PCR. The table has a few hundred thousand clones, approximately 91% seen once. Sequenced material: PBMCs or T cells enriched from blood (not recorded which). The source is a woman under 30 who had been exposed to COVID-19.

The gene calls are TRBV7-8 and TRBJ1-6, with D possibly TRBD1 on 5 matching bases. This CDR3 comprises 13 residues. Trimming shortened V by 7 bases and J by 6 bases, and 10 bases separated the two germline ends. Per germline, CDR1 SGHVS and CDR2 FQNEAQ. For the CDR3, the DNA is TGTGCCAGCAAACAGGAGATTAATTCACCCCTCCACTTT. Translating gives CASKQEINSPLHF.

In regard to this clone: A read error may account for a junction end that differs from germline. The rearrangement uses TRBV28 and TRBJ1-2, with 8 bases identical to TRBD1. The CDR3 is made up of 12 amino acids. Looked up from germline, CDR1 is MDHEN and CDR2 is SYDVKM. The chain's CDR3 is CASTPGTGRDAF. The CDR3 bases are TGTGCCAGCACCCCCGGGACAGGAAGGGACGCCTTC.

This clone has a single count. The gene calls are TRBV5-1 and TRBJ1-2; TRBD1 agrees at 9 bases. CDR1 and CDR2 from the germline V gene are SGHRS and YFSETQ. V was pared by 2 bases and J by 1 base, with 3 bases of the junction left unmatched. The CDR3 totals 15 residues. CDR3 in DNA: TGCGCCAGCAGCTTTTCGACAGGGGGTAACTATGGCTACACCTTC. Translated: CASSFSTGGNYGYTF.

This clone has a single count. The V call is TRBV24-1, the J call TRBJ2-1, with TRBD1 identical over 9 bases. Germline V gene data show CDR1 as KGHDR and CDR2 as SFDVKD. CDR3 size: 16 residues. V trimming: 4 bases; J trimming: 9 bases; junction bases outside the gene matches: 12. The CDR3 here is CATSDLGTGKTSEQFF. DNA for the CDR3: TGTGCCACCAGTGACCTCGGGACAGGGAAAACTAGTGAGCAGTTCTTC.

The V gene is TRBV6-5, the J gene TRBJ1-1; D call uncertain. Germline CDR1 is MNHEY and CDR2 is SVGAGI. Trimming shortened V by 4 bases and J by 2 bases, and 14 bases separated the two germline ends. The CDR3 has 15 amino acids. CDR3 nucleotides: TGTGCCAGCAGTTTAAGTACTCGAGGCAACACTGAAGCTTTCTTT. Translating it yields CASSLSTRGNTEAFF.

CDR3 sequence: CAISDTGSANYGYTF. In DNA form, the CDR3 reads TGTGCCATCAGTGATACAGGGAGTGCTAACTATGGCTACACCTTC. The chain is built from TRBV10-3 and TRBJ1-2; perhaps TRBD1 as D (6 bases). Germline assignment: CDR1 ENHRY and CDR2 SYGVKD. The V gene lost 3 bases and the J gene lost 0 bases, with 11 bases spanning the gap. The CDR3 length is 15 residues.

The chain recombines TRBV7-6 with TRBJ2-2; 9 bases align to TRBD2. Unmatched junction bases numbered 6, after V lost 2 bases and J lost 2 bases. The CDR3 consists of 17 residues. Germline V gives CDR1 SGHVS, CDR2 FNYEAQ. In nucleotides, the CDR3 is TGTGCCAGCAGCTTAATATCAGCGGGGGGCAACACCGGGGAGCTGTTTTTT. Translating it yields CASSLISAGGNTGELFF.

The genes are TRBV29-1 and TRBJ1-2; 7 bases agree with TRBD1. J was trimmed by 4 bases and V by 3 bases; bases with no gene match: 8. The CDR3 is 14 residues long. Germline V gene sequence: CDR1 SQVTM, CDR2 ANQGSEA. Written as DNA, the CDR3 is TGCAGCGTTGAGGGCGACAGGGCGGGCTATGGCTACACCTTC. Protein sequence: CSVEGDRAGYGYTF.

The rearrangement links TRBV10-1 to TRBJ1-4; D is uncertain. Germline loops: CDR1 WNHNN, CDR2 SYGVQD (reference sequence). The CDR3 loop spans 13 amino acids. Trimming removed 7 bases from V and 10 bases from J, with 16 bases in between. In DNA, the CDR3 is TGCGCCAGCAAAAGCCGCGAAGGAGGAAAACTGTTTTTT. It translates to CASKSREGGKLFF.

CDR3 loop: CASSYGSNQPQHF. The CDR3 bases are TGTGCCAGCAGTTACGGTAGCAATCAGCCCCAGCATTTT. The rearrangement links TRBV12-3 or TRBV12-4 to TRBJ1-5; D uncertain. The CDR3 extends over 13 amino acids. V was shortened by 4 bases and J by 0 bases, with 4 bases between the two germline ends.

This sequence joins TRBV4-1 and TRBJ2-7, with 10 bases identical to TRBD1. J gave up 3 bases and V 3 bases, and 5 bases lay outside the gene matches. CDR3 length equals 15 residues. Germline CDR1 reads MGHRA; CDR2 reads YSYEKL. The CDR3 sequence: CASSQLGQGNYEQYF. In DNA form, the CDR3 reads TGCGCCAGCAGCCAGCTGGGACAGGGGAACTACGAGCAGTACTTC.

The chain recombines TRBV7-9 with TRBJ2-7, with D perhaps matching TRBD2 (7 bases). The V end was cut by 4 bases, the J end by 2 bases, with 21 bases between. CDR3 length: 17 residues. CDR1 is SEHNR and CDR2 is FQNEAQ in the germline V gene (reference sequence). CDR3: CASSSVSPAGTPYEQYF. The CDR3 DNA reads TGTGCCAGCAGCTCTGTCTCTCCAGCGGGGACACCCTACGAGCAGTACTTC.

The chain is built from TRBV29-1 and TRBJ2-2; D might be TRBD1 (6 bases). CDR1 and CDR2 (germline): SQVTM, ANQGSEA. This CDR3 has 12 residues. The V end lost 5 bases, the J end lost 6 bases, and 10 bases lay between the germline ends. CDR3: CSVWTVPGELFF. The CDR3 DNA reads TGCAGCGTTTGGACAGTCCCCGGGGAGCTGTTTTTT.

The rearrangement links TRBV27 to TRBJ2-3; 7 nucleotides agree with TRBD1. CDR3 size: 12 residues. The ends lost 5 bases at V and 7 bases at J; junction bases unmatched: 3. Germline CDR1 and CDR2: MNHEY and SMNVEV (reference sequence). CDR3 sequence: CASSEQGNTQYF. CDR3 DNA: TGTGCCAGCAGTGAACAGGGGAATACGCAGTATTTT.

The chain links TRBV6-2 or TRBV6-3 to TRBJ2-7; the D gene is possibly TRBD1 (5 bases). Germline CDR1 and CDR2: MNHEY and SVGEGT. V lost 7 bases to trimming and J lost 2 bases, with 12 bases between them. The CDR3 consists of 13 residues. The CDR3 region has the DNA TGTGCCAGCAACCCCACAGGCACCTACGAGCAGTACTTC. This translates into CASNPTGTYEQYF.

V usage is TRBV7-8 and J usage is TRBJ2-2; D gene ambiguous. Trimming took off 5 bases at V and 2 bases at J, with 9 bases between the two ends. Germline V gene sequence: CDR1 SGHVS, CDR2 FQNEAQ. The CDR3 has 14 residues. The DNA of the CDR3 is TGTGCCAGCAGCCGAGCTATAAACACCGGGGAGCTGTTTTTT. This encodes CASSRAINTGELFF.

V gene TRBV5-1 combines with J gene TRBJ2-3; TRBD2 matches at 11 bases. Trimming at V came to 4 bases and at J to 4 bases, leaving 8 bases not matched to a gene. The CDR3 runs 16 residues. The germline gives CDR1 SGHRS, CDR2 YFSETQ. The CDR3 DNA is TGCGCCAGCAGCCCCGTAGCGGGGGGGCGGGCAGATACGCAGTATTTT. It encodes CASSPVAGGRADTQYF.

This clone was seen a handful of times. The CDR3 here is CAWSTQGAGTGELFF. Written as DNA, the CDR3 is TGTGCCTGGAGTACACAGGGGGCAGGGACCGGGGAGCTGTTTTTT. The J gene is TRBJ2-2, the V gene TRBV30, with TRBD1 matching over 9 bases. There are 15 residues in the CDR3. Per the germline V gene, CDR1 is GTSNPN and CDR2 is SVGIG (reference sequence). Germline trimming cut 2 bases from V and 5 bases from J; bases unmatched to any gene: 6. The entire variable domain, with the rest obtained from reference TRBV30 and TRBJ2-2, is as follows: SQTIHQWPATLVQPVGSPLSLECTVEGTSNPNLYWYRQAAGRGLQLLFYSVGIGQISSEVPQNLSASRPQDRQFILSSKKLLLSDSGFYLCAWSTQGAGTGELFFGEGSRLTVL.

The chain joins TRBV6-1 to TRBJ2-5; D is uncertain. This CDR3 comprises 12 residues. CDR1 MNHNS and CDR2 SASEGT come from the germline V gene. Trimming removed 2 bases from V and 2 bases from J, with 3 bases in between. The CDR3 nucleotides read TGTGCCAGCAGTGAACAACAAGAGACCCAGTACTTC. The encoded protein is CASSEQQETQYF.

J is TRBJ2-7 and V is TRBV6-2 or TRBV6-3, with 7 bases aligning to TRBD2. The ends lost 6 bases at V and 9 bases at J; junction bases unmatched: 11. Per germline, CDR1 MNHEY and CDR2 SVGEGT. The CDR3 length is 13 residues. Written as DNA, the CDR3 is TGTGCCAGCAGCTATACCGGGACTACAGGGCAGTACTTC. Translation gives CASSYTGTTGQYF.

This rearrangement joins TRBV4-2 to TRBJ2-3; D is ambiguous. CDR3 length: 11 residues. Per the germline V gene, CDR1 is LGHNA and CDR2 is YNFKEQ. V shed 3 bases and J shed 11 bases, with 9 bases lying between them. As DNA, the CDR3 is TGTGCCAGCAGCCACACAGATTTGCAGTATTTT. It encodes CASSHTDLQYF.

The chain carries TRBV2 and TRBJ2-7; TRBD2 aligns across 8 bases. Germline V gene lookup returns CDR1 SNHLY and CDR2 FYNNEI. After removal of 2 bases from V and 5 bases from J, the junction contained 11 bases not matched to a gene. The CDR3 contains 16 residues. The CDR3 DNA reads as TGTGCCAGCAGTGAATCGGCGGGGGGTTGGGCCCACGAGCAGTACTTC. Protein product: CASSESAGGWAHEQYF. The whole variable domain, filled in from reference TRBV2 and TRBJ2-7, reads EPEVTQTPSHQVTQMGQEVILRCVPISNHLYFYWYRQILGQKVEFLVSFYNNEISEKSEIFDDQFSVERPDGSNFTLKIRSTKLEDSAMYFCASSESAGGWAHEQYFGPGTRLTVT.

CDR3 amino acids: CASSADRVQETQYF. In nucleotides, the CDR3 is TGTGCCAGCAGCGCAGACAGGGTCCAAGAGACCCAGTACTTC. The V gene is TRBV2, the J gene TRBJ2-5, with 7 bases fitting TRBD1. The CDR3 runs to 14 residues. V trimming: 6 bases; J trimming: 1 base; junction bases outside the gene matches: 5. Germline V lookup: CDR1 SNHLY, CDR2 FYNNEI.